These 5 T cell receptor beta chains originate from one sample sequenced in a study of Ad26.COV2.S vaccination and SARS-CoV-2 variants (dated by TCRdb to about 2021). Taken with the paper, the label for treatment or condition translates to: 15 to 20 received Ad26.COV2.S at low or high dose, single or two shots; 5 received placebo; per-sample allocation not given. Repertoires of vaccine and placebo recipients were sequenced from samples collected on day 63 after the first injection. Library construction relied on the immunoSEQ multiplex PCR assay. TCRdb limited this immuneACCESS table to in-frame rearrangements with V and J called. A share of clones is missing; checked studies link under half to unresolved V genes, and the rest is unexplained. Across this sample there are 450,000 to 550,000 clones, with roughly 89% seen only once. The ten largest clones capture about 2.7% of the sample. Sequenced material: peripheral blood, taken in a trial of Ad26.COV2.S vaccine versus placebo. Receptors originate from a person between 18 and 59 years old who received the Ad26.COV2.S COVID-19 vaccine or a placebo.

CDR3 protein: CSTDRVGYTF. CDR3 nucleotides: TGCAGCACCGACAGGGTTGGCTACACCTTC. The gene calls are TRBV29-1 and TRBJ1-2; 7 nucleotides align to TRBD1. Germline CDR1 and CDR2: SQVTM and ANQGSEA. CDR3 length: 10 residues. With 8 bases clipped from V and 7 bases from J, the junction kept 4 bases outside the gene matches. The whole variable domain, remainder taken from reference TRBV29-1 and TRBJ1-2, is SAVISQKPSRDICQRGTSLTIQCQVDSQVTMMFWYRQQPGQSLTLIATANQGSEATYESGFVIDKFPISRPNLTFSTLTVSNMSPEDSSIYLCSTDRVGYTFGSGTRLTVV.

The chain recombines TRBV5-5 with TRBJ1-6; D remains ambiguous. V was clipped by 4 bases and J by 4 bases, with 15 bases between them. This CDR3 is built from 16 residues. Germline lookup yields CDR1 SGHKS and CDR2 YYEKEE (reference sequence). The CDR3 region is CASSEFATPYNSPLHF. For the CDR3, the DNA is TGTGCCAGCAGCGAATTCGCGACACCTTATAATTCACCCCTCCACTTT.

The chain uses TRBV5-1 and TRBJ2-5; D unresolved. Germline V gene sequence: CDR1 SGHRS, CDR2 YFSETQ. V lost 2 bases and J lost 1, with 12 bases in between. The CDR3 has 15 residues. CDR3 protein: CASSFNSPIQETQYF. For the CDR3, the DNA is TGCGCCAGCAGCTTTAACAGTCCCATCCAAGAGACCCAGTACTTC.

The chain carries TRBV28 and TRBJ2-1; 9 positions agree with TRBD2. Germline V gene sequence: CDR1 MDHEN, CDR2 SYDVKM. The CDR3 length is 15 residues. V was clipped by 6 bases and J by 9 bases; unmatched bases: 12. Written as DNA, the CDR3 is TGTGCCAGCAGCCCCCCCGGCGGGGGGGCCTTTGAGCAGTTCTTC. It translates to CASSPPGGGAFEQFF. The full variable domain, rest sourced from reference TRBV28 and TRBJ2-1, is DVKVTQSSRYLVKRTGEKVFLECVQDMDHENMFWYRQDPGLGLRLIYFSYDVKMKEKGDIPEGYSVSREKKERFSLILESASTNQTSMYLCASSPPGGGAFEQFFGPGTRLTVL.

The rearrangement joins TRBV4-3 to TRBJ1-5, with TRBD1 as a possible D gene (5 bases). The CDR3 consists of 13 residues. V lost 1 base to trimming and J lost 6 bases, with 7 bases between them. From germline, CDR1 is LGHNA and CDR2 YSLEER. This CDR3 is CASSQGGGQPQHF. Here the CDR3 DNA reads TGCGCCAGCAGCCAAGGGGGGGGTCAGCCCCAGCATTTT.